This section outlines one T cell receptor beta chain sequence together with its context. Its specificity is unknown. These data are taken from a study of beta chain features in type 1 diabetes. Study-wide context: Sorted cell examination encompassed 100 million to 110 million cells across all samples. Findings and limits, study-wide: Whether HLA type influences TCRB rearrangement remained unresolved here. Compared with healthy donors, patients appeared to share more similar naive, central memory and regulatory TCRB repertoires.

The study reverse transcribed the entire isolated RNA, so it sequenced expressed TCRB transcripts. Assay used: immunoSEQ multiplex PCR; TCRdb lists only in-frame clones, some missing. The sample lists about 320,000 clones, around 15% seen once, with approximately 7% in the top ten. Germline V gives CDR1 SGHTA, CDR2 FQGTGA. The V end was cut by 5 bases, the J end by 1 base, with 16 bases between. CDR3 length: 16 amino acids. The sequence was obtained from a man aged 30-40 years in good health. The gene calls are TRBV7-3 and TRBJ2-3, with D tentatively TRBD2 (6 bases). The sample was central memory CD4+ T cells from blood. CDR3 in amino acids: CASSRLGASGTDTQYF. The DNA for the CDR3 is TGTGCCAGCAGCCGACTTGGGGCTAGCGGCACAGATACGCAGTATTTT.